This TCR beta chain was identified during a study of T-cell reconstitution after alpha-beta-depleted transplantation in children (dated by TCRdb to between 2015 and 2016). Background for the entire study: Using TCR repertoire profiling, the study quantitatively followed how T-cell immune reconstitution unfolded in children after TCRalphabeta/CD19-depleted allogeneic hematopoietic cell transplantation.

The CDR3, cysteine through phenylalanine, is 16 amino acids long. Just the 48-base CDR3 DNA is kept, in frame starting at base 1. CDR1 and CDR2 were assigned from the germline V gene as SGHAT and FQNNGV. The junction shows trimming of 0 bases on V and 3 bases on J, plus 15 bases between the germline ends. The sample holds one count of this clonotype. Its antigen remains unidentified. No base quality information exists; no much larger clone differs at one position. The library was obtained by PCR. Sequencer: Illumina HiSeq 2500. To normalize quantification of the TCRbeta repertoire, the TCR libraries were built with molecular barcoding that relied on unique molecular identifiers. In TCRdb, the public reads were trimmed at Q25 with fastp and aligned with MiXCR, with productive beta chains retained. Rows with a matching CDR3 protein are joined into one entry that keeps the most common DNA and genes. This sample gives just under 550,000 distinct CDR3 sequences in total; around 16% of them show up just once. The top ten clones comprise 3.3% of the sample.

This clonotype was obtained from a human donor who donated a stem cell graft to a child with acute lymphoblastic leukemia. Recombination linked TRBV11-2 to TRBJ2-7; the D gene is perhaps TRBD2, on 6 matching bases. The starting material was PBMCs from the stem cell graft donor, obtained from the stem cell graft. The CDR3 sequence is CASSLDAGGVDYEQYF. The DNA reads TGTGCCAGCAGCTTAGATGCTGGAGGGGTCGACTACGAGCAGTACTTC.